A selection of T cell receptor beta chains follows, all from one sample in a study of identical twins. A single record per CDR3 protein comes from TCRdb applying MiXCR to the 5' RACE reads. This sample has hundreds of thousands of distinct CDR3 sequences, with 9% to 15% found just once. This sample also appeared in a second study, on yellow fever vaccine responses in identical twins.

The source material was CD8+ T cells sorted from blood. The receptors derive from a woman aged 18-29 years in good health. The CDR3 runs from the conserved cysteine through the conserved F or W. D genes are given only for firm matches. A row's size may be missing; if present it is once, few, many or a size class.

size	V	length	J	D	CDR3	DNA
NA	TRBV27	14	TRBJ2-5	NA	CASSHFRGQETQYF	TGTGCCAGCAGCCATTTCCGGGGGCAAGAGACCCAGTACTTC
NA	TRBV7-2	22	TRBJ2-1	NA	CASSLSGYGWSGAGSSYNEQFF	TGTGCCAGCAGCTTATCTGGATACGGATGGTCTGGGGCAGGGAGCTCCTACAATGAGCAGTTCTTC
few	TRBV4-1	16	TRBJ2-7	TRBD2	CASSQEVGLAGVEQYF	TGCGCCAGCAGCCAAGAAGTGGGACTAGCGGGAGTCGAGCAGTACTTC
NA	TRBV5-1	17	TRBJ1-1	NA	CASSPIGEGAGNTEAFF	TGCGCCAGCAGCCCGATCGGAGAGGGCGCGGGGAACACTGAAGCTTTCTTT
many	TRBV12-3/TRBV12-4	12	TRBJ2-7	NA	CASTISLDEQYF	TGTGCCAGCACTATATCATTGGACGAGCAGTACTTC
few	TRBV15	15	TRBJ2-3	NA	CATSRTGRYTDTQYF	TGTGCCACCAGTCGAACAGGGCGATACACAGATACGCAGTATTTT
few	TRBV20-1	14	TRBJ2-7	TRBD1	CSARHRDRGYEQYF	TGCAGTGCTAGACACCGGGACAGGGGATACGAGCAGTACTTC
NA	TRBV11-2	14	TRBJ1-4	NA	CASSSRPRNEKLFF	TGTGCCAGCAGCTCCCGCCCGAGGAATGAAAAACTGTTTTTT
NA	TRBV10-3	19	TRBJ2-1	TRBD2	CAIGRSTSGSSISPRGQFF	TGTGCCATCGGGAGGTCGACTAGCGGGAGCAGTATCTCCCCTCGGGGGCAGTTCTTC
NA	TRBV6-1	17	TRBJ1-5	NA	CASSWPGGLHSNQPQHF	TGTGCCAGCAGCTGGCCTGGGGGTCTTCATAGCAATCAGCCCCAGCATTTT
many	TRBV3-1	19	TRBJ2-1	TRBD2	CASSQPGALAGLTYNEQFF	TGTGCCAGCAGCCAACCCGGGGCTCTAGCGGGATTAACCTACAATGAGCAGTTCTTC
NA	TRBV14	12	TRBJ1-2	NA	CASSYANYGYTF	TGTGCCAGCAGCTACGCGAATTATGGCTACACCTTC
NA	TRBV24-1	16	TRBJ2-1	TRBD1	CATSEAGQGGYNEQFF	TGTGCCACCAGTGAGGCCGGACAGGGGGGGTACAATGAGCAGTTCTTC
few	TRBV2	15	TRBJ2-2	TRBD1	CASSYGQVNTGELFF	TGTGCCAGCAGCTACGGACAGGTGAACACCGGGGAGCTGTTTTTT
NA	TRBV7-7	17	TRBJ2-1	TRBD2	CASSLYDGLAGGDEQFF	TGTGCCAGCAGCTTATACGACGGACTAGCGGGAGGCGATGAGCAGTTCTTC
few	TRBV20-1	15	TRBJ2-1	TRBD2	CSAEDSGKTYNEQFF	TGCAGTGCTGAAGATAGCGGGAAGACTTACAATGAGCAGTTCTTC
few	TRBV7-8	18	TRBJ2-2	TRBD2	CASSFLERTSGSAGELFF	TGTGCCAGCAGCTTTCTCGAAAGGACTAGCGGGAGTGCCGGGGAGCTGTTTTTT
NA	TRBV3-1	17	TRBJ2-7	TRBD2	CASSLGTSGRARYEQYF	TGTGCCAGCAGCCTTGGGACTAGCGGGAGGGCCAGGTACGAGCAGTACTTC
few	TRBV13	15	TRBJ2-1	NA	CASSPATVWDNEQFF	TGTGCCAGCAGCCCCGCGACAGTCTGGGACAATGAGCAGTTCTTC
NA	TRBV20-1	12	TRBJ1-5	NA	CSARWRNQPQHF	TGCAGTGCTAGATGGAGAAATCAGCCCCAGCATTTT
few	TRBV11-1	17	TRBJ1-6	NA	CASSPNSLSSYNSPLHF	TGTGCCAGCAGCCCAAACAGTCTGAGCTCCTATAATTCACCCCTCCACTTT
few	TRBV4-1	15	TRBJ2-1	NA	CASSQDLGRAGEQFF	TGCGCCAGCAGCCAAGATCTCGGCAGGGCGGGTGAGCAGTTCTTC
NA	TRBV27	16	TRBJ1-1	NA	CASSLKLEQGDPEAFF	TGTGCCAGCAGTTTAAAGCTCGAACAGGGTGACCCTGAAGCTTTCTTT
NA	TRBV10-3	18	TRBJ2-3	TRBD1	CAISDDITEGASTDTQYF	TGTGCCATCAGCGACGACATAACAGAGGGGGCGAGCACAGATACGCAGTATTTT
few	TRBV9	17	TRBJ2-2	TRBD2	CASSVQRTSGNTGELFF	TGTGCCAGCAGCGTACAACGGACTAGCGGAAACACCGGGGAGCTGTTTTTT
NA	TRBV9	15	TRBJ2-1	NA	CASSVSQSSYNEQFF	TGTGCCAGCAGCGTAAGCCAAAGCTCCTACAATGAGCAGTTCTTC
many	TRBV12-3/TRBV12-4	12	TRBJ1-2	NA	CASSLMGHGYTF	TGTGCCAGCAGTTTAATGGGTCATGGCTACACCTTC
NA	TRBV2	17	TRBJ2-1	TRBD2	CASSDPGASGPYNEQFF	TGTGCCAGCAGTGACCCCGGGGCTAGCGGGCCATACAATGAGCAGTTCTTC
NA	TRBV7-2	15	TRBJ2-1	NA	CASSLLRSSYNEQFF	TGTGCCAGCAGCTTACTACGGAGCTCCTACAATGAGCAGTTCTTC
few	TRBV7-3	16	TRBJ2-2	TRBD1	CASSLTGGETTGELFF	TGTGCCAGCAGCTTAACAGGGGGCGAAACGACCGGGGAGCTGTTTTTT
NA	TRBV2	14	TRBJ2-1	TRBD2	CASPPGTSLNEQFF	TGTGCCAGCCCTCCTGGGACTAGCCTCAATGAGCAGTTCTTC
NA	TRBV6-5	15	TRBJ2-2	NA	CASSSNSAWTGELFF	TGTGCCAGCAGTTCGAATAGTGCTTGGACCGGGGAGCTGTTTTTT
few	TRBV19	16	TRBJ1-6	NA	CASSIRADGINSPLHF	TGTGCCAGTAGTATCAGGGCCGACGGAATCAATTCACCCCTCCACTTT
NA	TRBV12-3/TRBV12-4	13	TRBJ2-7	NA	CASSLRLVYEQYF	TGTGCCAGCAGTTTAAGACTAGTTTACGAGCAGTACTTC
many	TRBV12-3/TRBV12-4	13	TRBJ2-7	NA	CASSTGTTYEQYF	TGTGCCAGCAGCACCGGGACAACGTACGAGCAGTACTTC
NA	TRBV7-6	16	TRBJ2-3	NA	CASSWPGDIARDTQYF	TGTGCCAGCAGCTGGCCCGGGGACATCGCTCGTGATACGCAGTATTTT
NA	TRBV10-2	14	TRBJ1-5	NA	CASSVGRGNQPQHF	TGCGCCAGCAGTGTCGGCAGGGGCAATCAGCCCCAGCATTTT
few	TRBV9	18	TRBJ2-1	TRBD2	CASSVDWREGVSYNEQFF	TGTGCCAGCAGCGTAGACTGGCGGGAGGGCGTATCCTACAATGAGCAGTTCTTC
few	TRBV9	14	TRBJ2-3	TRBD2	CASSPSGRPDTQYF	TGTGCCAGCAGCCCTAGCGGGAGGCCCGATACGCAGTATTTT
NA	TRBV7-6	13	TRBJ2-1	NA	CASSPDSDNEQFF	TGTGCCAGCAGCCCGGACTCCGACAATGAGCAGTTCTTC
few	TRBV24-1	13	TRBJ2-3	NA	CATSEPERDTQYF	TGTGCCACCAGTGAACCCGAGAGAGATACGCAGTATTTT
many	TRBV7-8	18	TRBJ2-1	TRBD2	CASSSRGLSGNSYNEQFF	TGTGCCAGCAGCTCACGGGGACTTAGCGGGAACTCCTACAATGAGCAGTTCTTC
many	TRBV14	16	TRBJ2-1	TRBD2	CASSQIAGGFYNEQFF	TGTGCCAGCAGCCAAATAGCGGGAGGGTTTTACAATGAGCAGTTCTTC
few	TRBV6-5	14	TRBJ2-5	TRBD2	CASSYLGLAETQYF	TGTGCCAGCAGTTACTTAGGACTAGCGGAGACCCAGTACTTC
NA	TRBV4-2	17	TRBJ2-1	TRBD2	CASSRGTSGGDNNEQFF	TGTGCCAGCAGCCGCGGGACTAGCGGGGGGGATAACAATGAGCAGTTCTTC
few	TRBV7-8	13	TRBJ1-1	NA	CALGGSLNTEAFF	TGTGCCTTAGGCGGTAGCCTCAACACTGAAGCTTTCTTT
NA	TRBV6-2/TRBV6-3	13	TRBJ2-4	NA	CASSRTGKNIQYF	TGTGCCAGCAGTAGGACTGGAAAAAACATTCAGTACTTC
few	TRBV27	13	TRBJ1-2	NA	CASSSHRHYGYTF	TGTGCCAGCAGTTCCCACAGACACTATGGCTACACCTTC
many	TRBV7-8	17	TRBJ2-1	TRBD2	CASSWGLGVSSLNEQFF	TGTGCCAGCAGCTGGGGACTAGGGGTCTCCTCCCTCAATGAGCAGTTCTTC
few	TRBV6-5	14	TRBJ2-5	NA	CASSYDSQGETQYF	TGTGCCAGCAGTTACGACAGCCAAGGAGAGACCCAGTACTTC
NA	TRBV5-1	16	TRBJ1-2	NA	CASSLGSILPGVGYTF	TGCGCCAGCAGCTTGGGGAGCATACTCCCGGGGGTCGGCTACACCTTC
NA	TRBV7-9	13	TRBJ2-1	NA	CASSLSEEGRQFF	TGTGCCAGCAGCCTCTCCGAGGAGGGGAGGCAGTTCTTC
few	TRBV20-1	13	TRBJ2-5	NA	CSATLGRLKTQYF	TGCAGTGCCACTCTTGGACGGTTGAAGACCCAGTACTTC
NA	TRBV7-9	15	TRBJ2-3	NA	CASSPPGAGSDTQYF	TGTGCCAGCAGCCCCCCCGGGGCCGGGTCAGATACGCAGTATTTT
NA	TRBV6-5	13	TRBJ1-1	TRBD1	CASSYTGGSEAFF	TGTGCCAGCAGTTACACAGGGGGCTCTGAAGCTTTCTTT
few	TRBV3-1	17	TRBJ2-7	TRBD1	CASSQFPLGTADHEQYF	TGTGCCAGCAGCCAATTTCCGTTGGGGACAGCCGATCACGAGCAGTACTTC
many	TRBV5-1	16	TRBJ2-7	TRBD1	CASSRVTGTGFHEQYF	TGCGCCAGCAGCCGAGTCACCGGGACAGGGTTTCACGAGCAGTACTTC
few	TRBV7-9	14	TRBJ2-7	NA	CASSLSEGEYEQYF	TGTGCCAGCAGCCTTAGCGAAGGGGAATACGAGCAGTACTTC
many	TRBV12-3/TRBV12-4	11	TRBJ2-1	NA	CASSLGQLQFF	TGTGCCAGCAGTCTGGGGCAGCTTCAGTTCTTC
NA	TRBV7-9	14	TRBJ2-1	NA	CASSSWDTHNEQFF	TGTGCCAGCAGCTCCTGGGACACCCACAATGAGCAGTTCTTC